These 10 T cell receptor beta chains were sequenced from one sample in a study of beta chain features in type 1 diabetes. Study results and caveats: For Type 1 diabetes patients, all four CD4+ subsets carried TCRB CDR3s that were moderately but significantly shorter.

TCRB transcripts that were expressed got sequenced, as all of the isolated RNA had been reverse transcribed. The repertoire was sequenced with immunoSEQ multiplex PCR; TCRdb's copy has only in-frame clones and lacks some. The table records more than 550,000 clones, about an eighth of them present only once. No cognate antigen is known for these TCRs. Sequenced input: naive CD4+ T cells from blood. The origin of the receptors is a man between 18 and 35 years old with type 1 diabetes.

The chain carries TRBV7-2 and TRBJ2-3; TRBD1 agrees at 10 bases. CDR1 SGHTA and CDR2 FQGNSA come from the germline V gene. Trimming at V came to 0 bases and at J to 8 bases, leaving 8 bases not matched to a gene. There are 16 residues in the CDR3. DNA of the CDR3: TGTGCCAGCAGCTTAGCAGGGACAGGGGTCATAGCTACGCAGTATTTT. This codes for CASSLAGTGVIATQYF.

The J gene is TRBJ2-3, the V gene TRBV7-9; no definite D call. Germline CDR1 SEHNR, CDR2 FQNEAQ (reference sequence). With 0 bases removed from V and 7 bases from J, the gap between germline ends came to 5 bases. This CDR3 has 12 residues. The CDR3 region has the DNA TGTGCCAGCAGCTTAGCTGTCTATACGCAGTATTTT. Translated: CASSLAVYTQYF.

The chain joins TRBV29-1 to TRBJ2-5; D is unresolved. Germline lookup yields CDR1 SQVTM and CDR2 ANQGSEA. Trimming left V 7 bases short and J 1 base short, with 13 bases between. The CDR3 contains 13 residues. For the CDR3, the DNA is TGCAGCGCCATCCCCCGGGCCCAAGAGACCCAGTACTTC. The encoded protein is CSAIPRAQETQYF. The complete variable domain, with remaining parts taken from reference TRBV29-1 and TRBJ2-5, reads SAVISQKPSRDICQRGTSLTIQCQVDSQVTMMFWYRQQPGQSLTLIATANQGSEATYESGFVIDKFPISRPNLTFSTLTVSNMSPEDSSIYLCSAIPRAQETQYFGPGTRLLVL.

This clone was seen a few times. The V call is TRBV5-1, the J call TRBJ2-6; no clear D. CDR3 length equals 17 residues. The V gene lost 3 bases and the J gene lost 2 bases, with 15 bases spanning the gap. Germline-derived CDR1 and CDR2 are SGHRS and YFSETQ. The CDR3 spells CASSSLKGPAGANVLTF. The CDR3, as DNA: TGCGCCAGCAGCTCGCTAAAAGGACCGGCTGGGGCCAACGTCCTGACTTTC.

This clone was counted between two and nine times. This same CDR3 is encoded by further DNA sequences in the sample. CDR3 protein: CASSYGGGQPQHF. The CDR3 nucleotides read TGTGCCAGCAGTTACGGTGGGGGTCAGCCCCAGCATTTT. This chain links TRBV6-5 with TRBJ1-5, with D possibly matching TRBD1 (5 bases). This CDR3 is 13 amino acids long. Germline CDR1 MNHEY, CDR2 SVGAGI. With 2 bases removed from V and 6 bases from J, the gap between germline ends came to 8 bases.

This chain connects TRBV5-1 to TRBJ2-7, with 8 bases identical to TRBD1. Germline trimming cut 1 base from V and 4 bases from J; bases unmatched to any gene: 7. The CDR3 has 15 residues. Germline lookup yields CDR1 SGHRS and CDR2 YFSETQ. The CDR3 nucleotides read TGCGCCAGCAGCTTGAATCCAGGGGGCTTTTACGAGCAGTACTTC. Residues: CASSLNPGGFYEQYF.

This clone was observed a few times. The V call is TRBV4-3, the J call TRBJ1-1; D is unclear. This CDR3 comprises 14 residues. The V end was cut by 0 bases, the J end by 4 bases, with 9 bases between. Germline assignment: CDR1 LGHNA and CDR2 YSLEER. The CDR3 here is CASSQERGGTEAFF. The CDR3 nucleotides are TGCGCCAGCAGCCAAGAACGTGGTGGCACTGAAGCTTTCTTT.

This clone was observed a few times. The rearrangement joins TRBV30 to TRBJ2-7, with 7 bases that match TRBD1. V trimming: 4 bases; J trimming: 4 bases; junction bases outside the gene matches: 7. This CDR3 is 13 amino acids long. CDR1 and CDR2 from the germline V gene are GTSNPN and SVGIG (reference sequence). The CDR3 is CAWNTGTEYEQYF. CDR3 sequence (DNA): TGTGCCTGGAACACGGGGACAGAGTACGAGCAGTACTTC.

This clone was seen a handful of times. The gene calls are TRBV5-6 and TRBJ2-7; D uncertain. The ends were cut back, 0 bases at V and 2 bases at J, with 18 bases in the middle. CDR1 is SGHDT and CDR2 is YYEEEE in the germline V gene. This CDR3 comprises 17 residues. DNA of the CDR3: TGTGCCAGCAGCTTGGGGATCGCCAGCAACATCCCCTACGAGCAGTACTTC. This gives the protein CASSLGIASNIPYEQYF.

This clone was detected a few times. This chain links TRBV20-1 with TRBJ2-1; D remains unclear. Trimming shortened V by 5 bases and J by 10 bases, and 9 bases separated the two germline ends. CDR3 length: 10 residues. Germline V CDR1 and CDR2: DFQATT, SNEGSKA (reference sequence). The CDR3 loop is CSAARREQFF. DNA for the CDR3: TGCAGTGCTGCTAGACGCGAGCAGTTCTTC.